Below, 10 T cell receptor beta chains from the same sample are listed, as sequenced in a study of blood T cell repertoires in COVID-19. The data were produced by immunoSEQ multiplex PCR, yet TCRdb's version contains in-frame clones alone and is incomplete. Of approximately 70,000 clones listed, about 91% are singletons. Specimen: peripheral blood. The receptors derive from a man between 40 and 49 years old with COVID-19, enrolled during active disease.

This rearrangement joins TRBV2 to TRBJ2-1; 12 nucleotides align to TRBD1. The CDR3 is 15 residues long. CDR1 and CDR2 (germline): SNHLY, FYNNEI. The J segment lost 12 bases and the V segment lost 3 bases, leaving 9 bases of the junction unmatched. The CDR3 reads CASSDPGQGASRQFF. The DNA for the CDR3 is TGTGCCAGCAGTGATCCGGGACAGGGGGCCTCCCGGCAGTTCTTC.

The chain joins TRBV30 to TRBJ2-7; D is unclear. The V end was cut by 6 bases, the J end by 0 bases, with 12 bases between. Germline CDR1 GTSNPN, CDR2 SVGIG (reference sequence). This CDR3 region has 13 residues. The CDR3 is CACEDASSYEQYF. CDR3 bases: TGTGCCTGCGAGGATGCCAGCTCCTACGAGCAGTACTTC.

This clone was detected once. The chain employs TRBV12-5 and TRBJ2-5; 8 nucleotides line up with TRBD1. CDR1 is LGHNT, CDR2 FRNRAP, per germline. V shed 5 bases and J 4 bases; nucleotides not matched to a gene: 9. The CDR3 extends over 15 amino acids. Written as DNA, the CDR3 is TGTGCTAGTGGTCTGACAGGGGACGTTCGAGAGACCCAGTACTTC. Protein product: CASGLTGDVRETQYF.

This chain uses TRBV19 with TRBJ1-6; 10 bases line up with TRBD1. This CDR3 is built from 17 residues. V was clipped by 5 bases and J by 5 bases; unmatched bases: 9. The germline V gene encodes CDR1 LNHDA and CDR2 SQIVND (reference sequence). The CDR3, as DNA: TGTGCCAGTAGTGCATTACAGGACAGGGGGGATAATTCACCCCTCCACTTT. Amino acids: CASSALQDRGDNSPLHF.

The chain recombines TRBV28 with TRBJ2-6; 9 bases are shared with TRBD1. J lost 0 bases, V lost 5 bases, and 8 bases had no gene match. This CDR3 is 18 amino acids long. Germline lookup yields CDR1 MDHEN and CDR2 SYDVKM. CDR3 residues: CASSGYRGPISGANVLTF. The CDR3 nucleotides read TGTGCCAGCAGTGGGTACAGGGGGCCGATCTCTGGGGCCAACGTCCTGACTTTC.

The V call is TRBV6-5, the J call TRBJ1-2; perhaps TRBD1 as D (6 bases). The length of the CDR3 is 13 residues. The V end lost 7 bases, the J end lost 1 base, and 10 bases lay between the germline ends. The V gene's germline CDR1 is MNHEY and CDR2 SVGAGI. The CDR3 loop reads CASTPGVNYGYTF. Here the CDR3 DNA reads TGTGCCAGCACCCCAGGGGTTAACTATGGCTACACCTTC.

The chain is built from TRBV7-9 and TRBJ1-5, with 7 nucleotides matching TRBD1. The CDR3 loop spans 15 amino acids. J gave up 0 bases and V 5 bases, and 4 bases lay outside the gene matches. Germline values: CDR1 SEHNR, CDR2 FQNEAQ (reference sequence). CDR3 in amino acids: CASSTGTVSNQPQHF. The CDR3 region has the DNA TGTGCCAGCAGCACCGGGACAGTTAGCAATCAGCCCCAGCATTTT.

The chain carries TRBV9 and TRBJ2-1, with 13 bases lining up with TRBD2. The CDR3 totals 16 residues. J lost 2 bases, V lost 2 bases, and 1 base had no gene match. CDR1 is SGDLS and CDR2 is YYNGEE in the germline V gene. CDR3 sequence: CASSVTSGGAYNEQFF. The CDR3 DNA sequence: TGTGCCAGCAGCGTCACTAGCGGGGGGGCCTACAATGAGCAGTTCTTC.

The CDR3 sequence: CASSDTPGTGELFF. The CDR3 region has the DNA TGTGCCAGCAGTGACACCCCGGGGACCGGGGAGCTGTTTTTT. J is TRBJ2-2 and V is TRBV6-4; perhaps TRBD2 as D (5 bases). The length of the CDR3 is 14 residues. The germline V gene encodes CDR1 MRHNA and CDR2 SNTAGT. V lost 2 bases and J 5 bases, leaving 9 bases between the germline ends.

The chain couples TRBV5-1 to TRBJ2-3; a weak D match, TRBD1 (5 bases). V was trimmed by 2 bases and J by 3 bases, leaving 7 bases between them. Germline values: CDR1 SGHRS, CDR2 YFSETQ. The CDR3 has 13 residues. DNA for the CDR3: TGCGCCAGCAGCTTACAGGTAACAGATACGCAGTATTTT. Translated: CASSLQVTDTQYF.